Presented here are 12 T cell receptor beta chains from one specimen sequenced in a study of CD4 T cells in relation to SARS-CoV-2 and coronaviruses (dated by TCRdb to the early 2020s). These receptors lack a known antigen. The library was obtained by the immunoSEQ multiplex PCR assay. Drawn from immuneACCESS, this table holds only the in-frame rearrangements with V and J called that TCRdb kept. Clones are partly lost; checked studies trace under half to an unresolved V gene and leave the rest unexplained. The sample records roughly 25,000 clones, more than 60% of which are singletons. Around 18% of the sample is in the top ten clones. CD4+ T cells from unexposed donors were collected before the COVID-19 pandemic (2011-2018). Following 10 days of culture, the EasySep CD4+ T cell isolation kit was used to isolate CD4+ T cells. The sample comprised CD4+ T cells from PBMCs, cultured in vitro. The receptors originated from a human donor in good health.

This clone has just one count. The CDR3 region has the DNA TGTGCCAGCAGCTTACTACCCAGGTCTGAAGCTTTCTTT. Protein: CASSLLPRSEAFF. The J gene is TRBJ1-1, the V gene TRBV11-2; D is ambiguous. Trimming took off 2 bases at V and 6 bases at J, with 10 bases between the two ends. CDR1 and CDR2 from the germline V gene are SGHAT and FQNNGV. This CDR3 is 13 amino acids long.

The V gene is TRBV3-1 (or the pseudogene TRBV3-2), the J gene TRBJ2-5, with no clear D. The CDR3 has 12 residues. Germline loops: CDR1 LGHDT, CDR2 YNNKEL (reference sequence). Trimming pared 1 base from V and 2 bases from J, leaving 2 bases between. The CDR3 is CASSQVQETQYF. CDR3 nucleotide sequence: TGTGCCAGCAGCCAAGTACAAGAGACCCAGTACTTC.

The genes are TRBV5-6 and TRBJ1-5; TRBD1 aligns across 7 bases. CDR1 and CDR2 (germline): SGHDT, YYEEEE. V lost 3 bases to trimming and J lost 3 bases; unmatched junction nucleotides: 9. The CDR3 has 16 residues. The CDR3 loop reads CASSSVQGMNNQPQHF. The CDR3 DNA is TGTGCCAGCAGCTCAGTACAGGGGATGAACAATCAGCCCCAGCATTTT.

This clone was counted only a few times. This chain links TRBV25-1 with TRBJ2-2; D unclear. CDR3 length: 16 residues. Per germline, CDR1 MGHDK and CDR2 SYGVNS. The V end was cut by 3 bases, the J end by 2 bases, with 13 bases between. CDR3 region: CASSESGKGNTGELFF. The DNA of the CDR3 is TGTGCCAGCAGTGAGTCCGGAAAGGGCAACACCGGGGAGCTGTTTTTT.

The rearrangement joins TRBV2 to TRBJ1-1, with D hard to call. Germline V gives CDR1 SNHLY, CDR2 FYNNEI. This CDR3 is built from 15 residues. Trimming removed 1 base from V and 4 bases from J, with 13 bases in between. The CDR3: CASSEGRMGTTEAFF. DNA of the CDR3: TGTGCCAGCAGTGAAGGTAGGATGGGTACCACTGAAGCTTTCTTT.

V is TRBV27 and J is TRBJ1-1, with 10 bases aligning to TRBD1. Germline V lookup: CDR1 MNHEY, CDR2 SMNVEV (reference sequence). Germline trimming cut 5 bases from V and 1 base from J; bases unmatched to any gene: 10. This CDR3 has 17 residues. The CDR3 spells CASSPSRDRGTNTEAFF. As DNA, the CDR3 is TGTGCCAGCAGTCCATCCCGGGACAGGGGAACGAACACTGAAGCTTTCTTT.

This clone was seen only a few times. The J gene is TRBJ2-7, the V gene TRBV7-9; a possible D gene is TRBD2 (6 bases). V lost 4 bases to trimming and J lost 3 bases, with 7 bases between them. The germline V gene encodes CDR1 SEHNR and CDR2 FQNEAQ (reference sequence). CDR3 length: 12 amino acids. CDR3 residues: CASSSGDYEQYF. The DNA of the CDR3 is TGTGCCAGCAGCTCGGGAGACTACGAGCAGTACTTC.

V gene TRBV18 combines with J gene TRBJ1-1, with D possibly being TRBD1 (5 bases). V dropped 5 bases and J dropped 1 base, with 8 bases sitting between them. CDR3 length equals 13 residues. The germline gives CDR1 KGHSH, CDR2 LQKENI. CDR3 nucleotide sequence: TGTGCCAGCTCATTGGACAAGAACACTGAAGCTTTCTTT. Protein: CASSLDKNTEAFF. Based on the CDR3 plus reference TRBV18 and TRBJ1-1, the full variable domain is NAGVMQNPRHLVRRRGQEARLRCSPMKGHSHVYWYRQLPEEGLKFMVYLQKENIIDESGMPKERFSAEFPKEGPSILRIQQVVRGDSAAYFCASSLDKNTEAFFGQGTRLTVV.

This chain connects TRBV12-3 or TRBV12-4 to TRBJ2-1; 10 bases agree with TRBD1. The CDR3 loop spans 13 amino acids. Germline trimming cut 5 bases from V and 6 bases from J; bases unmatched to any gene: 1. The CDR3, as DNA: TGTGCCAGCAGTGGACAGGGGGTCAATGAGCAGTTCTTC. This gives the protein CASSGQGVNEQFF.

DNA for the CDR3: TGTGCCAGTGGCTCTGGGGAATCTAATGAAAAACTGTTTTTT. As protein: CASGSGESNEKLFF. This chain connects TRBV6-5 to TRBJ1-4; D remains ambiguous. CDR3 size: 14 residues. V was clipped by 9 bases and J by 3 bases, with 14 bases between them. Germline CDR1 reads MNHEY; CDR2 reads SVGAGI.

The V and J genes are TRBV19 and TRBJ2-7, with D maybe TRBD1 (6 bases). Germline V gene data show CDR1 as LNHDA and CDR2 as SQIVND (reference sequence). This CDR3 contains 13 residues. The germline V and J ends were trimmed by 7 bases and 5 bases, with 15 bases remaining between them. The CDR3 is CASTDSLMDEQYF. As DNA, the CDR3 is TGTGCCAGTACGGACAGCCTCATGGACGAGCAGTACTTC.

V and J are TRBV9 and TRBJ2-1, with a possible D match to TRBD2 (6 bases). The CDR3 is 17 amino acids. The germline V gene encodes CDR1 SGDLS and CDR2 YYNGEE. V lost 0 bases to trimming and J lost 8 bases, with 21 bases between them. The CDR3 nucleotides read TGTGCCAGCAGCGTAGCTACATCGGGTGCGGGGAAGGATGAGCAGTTCTTC. Residues: CASSVATSGAGKDEQFF.